Reported below is one TCR beta chain. This clone's antigen is unknown. Base qualities were left out, and no much larger clone turns up one base away. The record originates from a study of identifying expanded T cells in peripheral blood (dated by TCRdb to about 2019). At the level of the whole study: Technical replicates were generated by sequencing separate aliquots of the same genomic DNA pool, and four replicates were compared pairwise.

TCRbeta CDR3 regions were profiled with the immunoSEQ Assay using bias-controlled multiplex PCR amplification of genomic DNA. On the study's bioinformatics: The absolute abundance of each unique TCRbeta CDR3 region was quantified after sequences were collapsed and filtered. Differential abundance was tested with a binomial (Fisher-equivalent) model and with a beta-binomial model adding time-dependent variance fitted from healthy donors. Any clone with fewer than 5 combined templates was excluded, and a clone was called differentially abundant if its Benjamini-Hochberg FDR was below 0.01. Using the form v = (b*log(k)+a)^2, the beta-binomial variance was modeled as a function of the total template count across the two samples. TCRdb holds this immuneACCESS table with in-frame rearrangements only. Some clones are missing; in checked studies, unresolved V genes explain under half, and the rest has no known cause. The DNA gave D and trimming, while V, J and clone size come from that table. In all, the sample holds over 90,000 clones, and 88% of those were seen once. Approximately 5.2% of the sample comes from the top ten.

The junction shows trimming of 1 base on V and 7 bases on J, plus 11 bases between the germline ends. From a lookup of the germline V gene (reference sequence), CDR1 and CDR2 are SGHAT and FQDESV. The CDR3 holds 13 amino acids from the cysteine to the phenylalanine. Only the CDR3 DNA stays, 39 bases, in frame from base 1. On the study overall, not on this receptor specifically: The beta-binomial model significantly reduced the number of clones called differentially abundant and the false-positive rate across all healthy-donor time intervals. The authors expected that biological variance in healthy repertoires might rise further over much longer intervals, such as months to years. Variance in clone template counts between roughly 2-week samples significantly increased with total template count across all healthy donors. The binomial model flagged approximately 1.3 differentially abundant clones between technical replicates but around 15 over around 2 weeks and roughly 19 over approximately four weeks.

During the collection period, no immune events, such as infections, were documented for the healthy donors. Healthy-donor blood repertoires served as a training cohort to calibrate time-dependent variance in a beta-binomial model of T-cell clone differential abundance. The training cohort included around ten healthy donors, of whom 3 were female and 7 were male. Donor ages ranged from roughly 29 to 64 years, with an average of around 43 years. Obtained from a commercial supplier, whole blood was collected from each healthy donor at three time points set around two weeks apart. For immunosequencing, genomic DNA was extracted from unsorted whole blood.

This TCR was sampled from a person aged 18-70 years in good health. The chain is encoded by TRBV11-1 joined to TRBJ2-7, with the D gene not clear enough to name. The sequencing input was blood. Here the CDR3 is given as CASSLVVYGEQYF. The bases are TGTGCCAGCAGCTTAGTTGTGTACGGGGAGCAGTACTTC.